This TCR beta chain was profiled in a study of blood T cells in healthy people across ages. Of note for this clonotype: Its target is unknown.

A J-beta primer mix and a sample-barcoded 5' primer were used in a second PCR of roughly 7 to 12 cycles. TCRdb reprocessed the 5' RACE reads via MiXCR and lists one record per CDR3 protein. The sample has over 1,300,000 distinct CDR3 sequences; approximately 59% are singletons. General study points: Both naive CD4+ cell counts and diversity were greater in long-lived donors than in aged donors. Across the age range, TCR beta diversity per million T cells fell in a roughly linear way.

The germline V gene encodes CDR1 MNHEY and CDR2 SVGEGT. The CDR3 consists of 12 residues. Trimming removed 6 bases at V and 8 bases at J, with 13 bases between. The J gene is TRBJ1-2, the V gene TRBV6-2 or TRBV6-3, with D unresolved. Sequencing was performed on blood. This receptor was taken from a man aged 18 to 35 in good health. In DNA, the CDR3 is TGTGCCAGCAGCCAGGCCTATGTGGGCTACACCTTC. Its translation is CASSQAYVGYTF.